The T cell receptor beta chain described here comes from a study of blood T cell repertoires in COVID-19. The CDR3 is 11 residues long. The V and J ends lost 5 bases and 4 bases respectively, with 6 bases between them. Germline values: CDR1 SEHNR, CDR2 FQNEAQ (reference sequence). Authors' analysis steps: Estimation of nucleated cell counts was performed using reference gene primer amplification. TCRdb keeps only in-frame clones here, not all; method: immunoSEQ multiplex PCR. The V and J calls and clone size were taken over from that table, and D and trimming were inferred from the DNA. Here the sample spans more than 200,000 clones, 86% being singletons. Residents of 24 US areas, aged roughly 18 to 89 years, made up the participants.

The sequenced sample consisted of PBMCs or T cells enriched from blood (not recorded which). The chain links TRBV7-9 to TRBJ2-7; D is unclear. The source of this sequence is a man aged 40-55 years who had recovered from COVID-19. The CDR3 reads CASSPMYEQYF. In DNA form, the CDR3 reads TGTGCCAGCAGCCCTATGTACGAGCAGTACTTC.